This is a list of T cell receptor beta chains from one sample in a study of T-cell reconstitution after alpha-beta-depleted transplantation in children. A single record per CDR3 protein comes from TCRdb applying MiXCR to the PCR reads. The table shows 440,000 or so distinct CDR3 sequences, with about 40% occurring only once. The sequencing here drew on PBMCs, taken before TCRalphabeta/CD19-depleted stem cell transplant. The receptors were gathered from a girl under 10 years old with aplastic anemia, due to receive a stem cell transplant. The CDR3 runs from the conserved cysteine through the conserved F or W. The D gene is left open where the match is weak. Part of the rows lack a size; the others show once, few, many or a class for expanded clones.

clone_size,d_call,v_call,j_call,cdr3_aa,cdr3_nt
once,NA,TRBV28,TRBJ2-4,CASHAGPLLAKNIQYF,TGTGCCAGCCATGCGGGGCCCCTATTAGCCAAAAACATTCAGTACTTC
many,NA,TRBV12-3/TRBV12-4,TRBJ2-5,CASSRQRTQYF,TGTGCCAGCAGCCGTCAAAGGACCCAGTACTTC
NA,TRBD1,TRBV7-9,TRBJ1-1,CASSSDRVQAFF,TGTGCCAGCAGCTCGGACAGGGTTCAAGCTTTCTTT
many,NA,TRBV20-1,TRBJ2-7,CSARQVVGSYEQYF,TGCAGTGCTAGGCAGGTAGTTGGGTCCTACGAGCAGTACTTC
many,NA,TRBV29-1,TRBJ2-2,CGWALNTGELFF,TGCGGGTGGGCTCTAAACACCGGGGAGCTGTTTTTT
NA,NA,TRBV11-3,TRBJ2-1,CASSLAGQNEQFF,TGTGCCAGCAGCTTAGCGGGGCAGAATGAGCAGTTCTTC
NA,TRBD2,TRBV11-3,TRBJ2-7,CASSSSGTSGRKTDNSYDQYF,TGTGCCAGCAGCTCCTCCGGGACTAGCGGGAGAAAAACAGACAACTCCTACGACCAGTACTTC
many,NA,TRBV5-6,TRBJ1-5,CASSLGAVSGNQPQHF,TGTGCCAGCAGCTTGGGTGCCGTTTCGGGTAATCAGCCCCAGCATTTT
NA,NA,TRBV9,TRBJ2-1,CASSVGVTEPYNEQFF,TGTGCCAGCAGCGTAGGGGTGACGGAACCCTACAATGAGCAGTTCTTC
NA,TRBD2,TRBV7-8,TRBJ2-3,CASTPGVGGAGDTQYF,TGTGCCAGCACGCCTGGTGTCGGGGGGGCGGGAGATACGCAGTATTTT
many,TRBD2,TRBV9,TRBJ2-5,CASSVAPSGHQTQYF,TGTGCCAGCAGCGTAGCCCCTAGCGGGCACCAGACCCAGTACTTC
few,NA,TRBV7-2,TRBJ2-5,CASSLFAEYQETQYF,TGTGCCAGCAGCTTATTCGCGGAGTACCAAGAGACCCAGTACTTC
few,TRBD1,TRBV5-1,TRBJ2-7,CASSLWGPGQGQQYF,TGCGCCAGCAGCTTGTGGGGACCGGGACAGGGCCAGCAGTACTTC
few,TRBD1,TRBV6-2/TRBV6-3,TRBJ2-2,CASSPLTGKGGELFF,TGTGCCAGCAGTCCCCTGACAGGGAAAGGCGGGGAGCTGTTTTTT
many,NA,TRBV20-1,TRBJ1-1,CSARDLTEAFF,TGCAGTGCTAGAGATCTAACTGAAGCTTTCTTT
few,TRBD2,TRBV6-5,TRBJ2-3,CASSYTIAGVSTDTQYF,TGTGCCAGCAGTTACACTATAGCGGGAGTGAGCACAGATACGCAGTATTTT
NA,TRBD1,TRBV20-1,TRBJ1-5,CSARRSGGQVNQPQHF,TGCAGTGCTAGAAGGTCCGGGGGACAGGTCAATCAGCCCCAGCATTTT
NA,TRBD2,TRBV30,TRBJ2-3,CARSSGSTDTQYF,TGTGCCCGCTCTAGCGGGAGCACAGATACGCAGTATTTT
many,NA,TRBV9,TRBJ1-1,CASGRGESEAFF,TGTGCCAGCGGTCGGGGGGAAAGTGAAGCTTTCTTT
NA,NA,TRBV29-1,TRBJ2-7,CSVEGGVGASSYEQYF,TGCAGCGTTGAAGGGGGAGTGGGCGCTTCCTCCTACGAGCAGTACTTC
NA,TRBD1,TRBV7-6,TRBJ2-2,CASSLVPQGVGELFF,TGTGCCAGCAGCTTAGTTCCGCAGGGGGTCGGGGAGCTGTTTTTT
few,TRBD2,TRBV20-1,TRBJ2-1,CSASYSGDSYNEQFF,TGCAGTGCTAGTTATAGCGGGGATTCCTACAATGAGCAGTTCTTC
NA,TRBD1,TRBV28,TRBJ1-1,CATLPGQGNEAFF,TGTGCCACGCTCCCCGGACAGGGAAATGAAGCTTTCTTT
few,NA,TRBV11-2,TRBJ2-1,CASSLSFNNEQFF,TGTGCCAGCAGCCTTAGCTTCAACAATGAGCAGTTCTTC
many,TRBD1,TRBV4-3,TRBJ1-4,CASSQDNRGKLFF,TGCGCCAGCAGCCAAGATAACAGGGGAAAACTGTTTTTT
NA,NA,TRBV7-9,TRBJ1-6,CASSRRGSSYNSPLHF,TGTGCCAGCAGCCGCCGAGGGAGCTCCTATAATTCACCCCTCCACTTT